This TCR beta chain derives from a study of preoperative IRX-2 immunotherapy in early breast cancer. Treatment in this sample: preoperative locoregional IRX-2 cytokine immunotherapy. Patients received preoperative, locoregional IRX-2 cytokine immunotherapy in a phase Ib study. This clone was counted once. Clones were read by immunoSEQ multiplex PCR, and TCRdb kept only the in-frame ones, dropping some. Of tens of thousands of clones in the sample, approximately 84% are singletons; the top ten hold 2% to 2.5%. This CDR3 contains 18 residues. CDR1 is LNHDA, CDR2 SQIVND, per germline (reference sequence). V dropped 3 bases and J dropped 0 bases, with 21 bases sitting between them.

The chain links TRBV19 to TRBJ2-7; maybe TRBD2 (7 bases). The specimen comprised lymph node tissue, sampled before IRX-2 immunotherapy. This receptor was identified in a human donor with breast cancer. The CDR3 protein is CASSIRTSGGSFSYEQYF. CDR3 nucleotides: TGTGCCAGTAGTATCCGAACGTCGGGGGGCTCTTTCTCCTACGAGCAGTACTTC.